Sequencing of this T cell receptor (beta chain) was carried out in a study of blood T cell repertoires in COVID-19. The assay was immunoSEQ multiplex PCR, and TCRdb's table has in-frame clones only and misses some. The table has over 90,000 clones, roughly nine tenths seen once. The CDR3 runs to 18 residues. Losses at the gene ends were 4 bases for V and 0 bases for J; bases not matched to a gene: 8. Per germline, CDR1 SGHKS and CDR2 YYEKEE (reference sequence). This sequence was found in a man aged 45-65 years with active COVID-19. Sequenced material: peripheral blood. This rearrangement joins TRBV5-5 to TRBJ2-1, with 12 bases that match TRBD1. CDR3 DNA sequence: TGTGCCAGCAGCCTGGGACAGGGGGCCCTGAGCTCCTACAATGAGCAGTTCTTC. Protein: CASSLGQGALSSYNEQFF.